The present T cell receptor beta chain was sequenced within a study of CD8 T cell repertoires and HIV-1 epitope variants. Germline V lookup: CDR1 KGHSH, CDR2 LQKENI. V dropped 0 bases and J dropped 6 bases, with 3 bases sitting between them. The CDR3 loop spans 12 amino acids. Comment on this clone: The antigen is not known.

This table comes from immunoSEQ multiplex PCR, and its TCRdb copy is limited to in-frame clones, with some not included. Of 6,000 to 9,000 clones detected, around 64% appear once; the ten largest clones hold around 42%. The sequencing input was cultured CD8+ T cells derived from PBMCs. The chain recombines TRBV18 with TRBJ2-1; no clear D gene. The TCR comes from a male donor with HIV. The CDR3 loop reads CASSPPSNEQFF. The CDR3 DNA follows: TGTGCCAGCTCACCACCTAGCAATGAGCAGTTCTTC.